One sample yielded the 19 T cell receptor beta chains listed below, sequenced in a study of CD8 T cells in ankylosing spondylitis. A single record per CDR3 protein comes from TCRdb applying MiXCR to the 5' RACE reads. The table includes 180,000 or so distinct CDR3 sequences, roughly 11% detected once. Sequenced: blood, either unsorted or a sorted T cell fraction (not recorded which). The receptors originated from a male donor with ankylosing spondylitis or in good health (not recorded which).

This clonotype was seen many times. The chain has TRBV4-1 and TRBJ2-5; D uncertain. V was shortened by 0 bases and J by 5 bases, with 10 bases between the two germline ends. CDR3 size: 14 residues. The germline V gene has CDR1 MGHRA and CDR2 YSYEKL. The CDR3 DNA reads TGCGCCAGCAGCCAAGATGAGACAACGGAGACCCAGTACTTC. It translates to CASSQDETTETQYF.

This clonotype was detected ten times or more. The J gene is TRBJ2-5, the V gene TRBV9; 14 bases match TRBD2. V shed 0 bases and J 4 bases; nucleotides not matched to a gene: 5. The CDR3 runs to 17 residues. CDR1 and CDR2 from the germline V gene are SGDLS and YYNGEE. The CDR3 DNA is TGTGCCAGCAGCGTAGAGGGGACTAGCGGGGGATCAGAGACCCAGTACTTC. As protein: CASSVEGTSGGSETQYF.

The CDR3 DNA sequence: TGTGCCAGCAGCCAAGGACCCAGCAGAATTACCGGGACTAGCGGGTCCTCCCTTCCCGCTACGCAGTATTTT. This sequence encodes CASSQGPSRITGTSGSSLPATQYF. The chain employs TRBV14 and TRBJ2-3; 12 positions agree with TRBD2. The ends lost 1 base at V and 8 bases at J; junction bases unmatched: 31. The CDR3 is 24 residues long. Germline V lookup: CDR1 SGHDN, CDR2 FVKESK.

This clonotype has a handful of counts. This rearrangement joins TRBV12-3 or TRBV12-4 to TRBJ2-1, with TRBD2 matching over 8 bases. CDR3 length: 17 residues. Trimming removed 2 bases from V and 2 bases from J; junction bases left unmatched: 8. The CDR3 is CASSLPSGGLPYNEQFF. The CDR3 DNA reads as TGTGCCAGCAGTTTACCCTCGGGAGGGCTTCCCTACAATGAGCAGTTCTTC.

This clonotype occurred many times. The chain recombines TRBV28 with TRBJ2-5, with D possibly matching TRBD1 (6 bases). Trimming stripped 6 bases from V and 1 base from J, with 18 bases between. The CDR3 covers 16 residues. Per germline, CDR1 MDHEN and CDR2 SYDVKM. The DNA of the CDR3 is TGTGCCAGCAGGCCTTATGGGCGACAGGTCCAAGAGACCCAGTACTTC. This sequence encodes CASRPYGRQVQETQYF.

This clonotype occurred a few times. The rearrangement joins TRBV10-3 to TRBJ2-7; possible D gene TRBD2, 5 bases. Trimming removed 8 bases from V and 3 bases from J, with 14 bases in between. Germline CDR1 is ENHRY and CDR2 is SYGVKD. The CDR3 is 13 amino acids. The CDR3 DNA sequence: TGTGCCATCTTCAGCGGCAAGGTCTACGAGCAGTACTTC. It yields the protein CAIFSGKVYEQYF.

This clonotype has at least ten counts. The rearrangement joins TRBV12-5 to TRBJ1-1; 7 bases are shared with TRBD1. The CDR3 has 16 amino acids. CDR1 LGHNT and CDR2 FRNRAP come from the germline V gene. The J segment lost 0 bases and the V segment lost 5 bases, leaving 9 bases of the junction unmatched. CDR3 protein: CASGTRQGGVNTEAFF. CDR3 coding DNA: TGTGCTAGTGGTACCCGACAGGGCGGTGTGAACACTGAAGCTTTCTTT.

The V call is TRBV10-2, the J call TRBJ2-7, with 7 bases aligning to TRBD1. V was clipped by 4 bases and J by 6 bases; unmatched bases: 3. The CDR3 is 12 residues long. Germline values: CDR1 WSHSY, CDR2 SAAADI. CDR3 DNA: TGCGCCAGCAGTGTCGCAGGGGGCGAGCAGTACTTC. This encodes CASSVAGGEQYF.

The sample holds many counts of this clonotype. The CDR3 here is CASSLNQGDNSPLHF. The CDR3 DNA sequence: TGCGCCAGCAGCTTGAACCAGGGTGATAATTCACCCCTCCACTTT. The chain couples TRBV5-1 to TRBJ1-6, with a tentative D call TRBD1 (5 bases). Deletions cut 1 base from V and 5 bases from J, with 10 bases between. The CDR3 consists of 15 residues. The germline V gene has CDR1 SGHRS and CDR2 YFSETQ.

Comments on this clonotype: A read error may produce the germline difference seen at one junction end. This sequence joins TRBV28 and TRBJ1-6; 7 bases map to TRBD1. Germline lookup yields CDR1 MDHEN and CDR2 SYDVKM. The CDR3 totals 16 residues. CDR3 DNA: TGTTCCAGCAGTCCAAGGACAGGCCGAAATAATTCACCCCTCCACTTT. This encodes CSSSPRTGRNNSPLHF.

This clonotype was observed many times. V and J are TRBV29-1 and TRBJ1-4; maybe TRBD1 (6 bases). This CDR3 contains 14 residues. V lost 7 bases and J lost 5, with 17 bases in between. CDR1 SQVTM and CDR2 ANQGSEA come from the germline V gene. CDR3 coding DNA: TGCAGCGCGAAACCGGGACAAGCAAATGAAAAACTGTTTTTT. Translation: CSAKPGQANEKLFF.

This clonotype was detected ten times or more. The gene calls are TRBV4-3 and TRBJ2-5, with TRBD1 as a possible D gene (6 bases). CDR3 length: 17 amino acids. CDR1 is LGHNA, CDR2 YSLEER, per germline. Trimming took off 0 bases at V and 4 bases at J, with 18 bases between the two ends. The CDR3 loop is CASSQDFSRTGRETQYF. CDR3 DNA sequence: TGCGCCAGCAGCCAAGATTTTAGTCGCACAGGGCGAGAGACCCAGTACTTC.

This clonotype came up a few times. The chain links TRBV5-1 to TRBJ2-1, with D tentatively TRBD1 (7 bases). The CDR3 extends over 16 amino acids. The ends were cut back, 4 bases at V and 7 bases at J, with 21 bases in the middle. The germline gives CDR1 SGHRS, CDR2 YFSETQ. The chain's CDR3 is CASSPRGASKGNEQFF. In DNA, the CDR3 is TGCGCCAGCAGCCCCAGGGGGGCTAGCAAGGGTAATGAGCAGTTCTTC.

This clonotype was seen ten or more times. The V call is TRBV2, the J call TRBJ2-5, with D perhaps matching TRBD1 (5 bases). Germline CDR1 reads SNHLY; CDR2 reads FYNNEI. The ends were cut back, 8 bases at V and 5 bases at J, with 15 bases in the middle. The CDR3 has 13 residues. The CDR3 DNA is TGTGCCAGCGAAAAGGGGCAATGGGAGACCCAGTACTTC. It codes for CASEKGQWETQYF.

This clonotype was seen ten or more times. This chain joins TRBV2 and TRBJ1-1; no firm D call. Between the trimmed V and J ends, which lost 2 bases and 3 bases, there was a span of 10 bases. The germline V gene has CDR1 SNHLY and CDR2 FYNNEI. The CDR3 totals 14 residues. CDR3 coding DNA: TGTGCCAGCAGTGAATCCCTCTCCCACACTGAAGCTTTCTTT. Translating it yields CASSESLSHTEAFF.

This clonotype appeared a few times. The chain combines TRBV5-5 with TRBJ1-6; TRBD1 aligns across 9 bases. The V and J ends lost 4 bases and 8 bases, in that order; junction bases with no gene match: 4. This CDR3 spans 14 amino acids. Germline loops: CDR1 SGHKS, CDR2 YYEKEE (reference sequence). The CDR3 DNA reads as TGTGCCAGCAGCCCGGGACAGGGTGATTCACCCCTCCACTTT. Protein product: CASSPGQGDSPLHF.

V and J are TRBV7-2 and TRBJ1-1; possible D gene TRBD1, 6 bases. Germline-derived CDR1 and CDR2 are SGHTA and FQGNSA. This CDR3 has 15 residues. V was shortened by 1 base and J by 1 base, with 10 bases between the two germline ends. The CDR3 is CASSLDTTGNTEAFF. The CDR3 DNA follows: TGTGCCAGCAGCTTAGATACGACAGGGAACACTGAAGCTTTCTTT. Based on the CDR3 plus reference TRBV7-2 and TRBJ1-1, the full variable domain is GAGVSQSPSNKVTEKGKDVELRCDPISGHTALYWYRQSLGQGLEFLIYFQGNSAPDKSGLPSDRFSAERTGGSVSTLTIQRTQQEDSAVYLCASSLDTTGNTEAFFGQGTRLTVV.

The chain joins TRBV3-1 to TRBJ2-1; 10 bases agree with TRBD1. Germline trimming cut 9 bases from V and 6 bases from J; bases unmatched to any gene: 8. CDR1 is LGHDT, CDR2 YNNKEL, per germline (reference sequence). CDR3 size: 14 residues. CDR3 amino acids: CASSGTGASNEQFF. DNA of the CDR3: TGTGCCAGTTCCGGGACAGGGGCAAGCAATGAGCAGTTCTTC.

This clonotype was recorded many times. CDR3 amino acids: CASSVGGTFTDTQYF. CDR3 DNA sequence: TGCGCCAGCAGCGTCGGGGGCACCTTCACAGATACGCAGTATTTT. This chain connects TRBV5-1 to TRBJ2-3; tentatively, D is TRBD1 or TRBD2 (6 bases each). V lost 4 bases, J lost 2 bases, and 14 bases lay in between. Germline assignment: CDR1 SGHRS and CDR2 YFSETQ. The CDR3 totals 15 residues.